Listed here are 10 T cell receptor beta chains from one sample, sequenced in a study of blood T cell repertoires in COVID-19. Clones were sequenced by immunoSEQ multiplex PCR, and TCRdb holds only the in-frame ones, with some missing. Of under 200,000 clones listed, 85% are singletons. The sample was peripheral blood. Source of these receptors: a woman aged 60 to 75 with COVID-19, enrolled during active disease.

The chain combines TRBV7-3 with TRBJ1-1; D possibly corresponds to TRBD1 (5 bases). The CDR3 consists of 13 residues. Germline CDR1 SGHTA, CDR2 FQGTGA. V was pared by 4 bases and J by 2 bases, with 8 bases between. CDR3 in DNA: TGTGCCAGCAGCTGGACACCTAACACTGAAGCTTTCTTT. This encodes CASSWTPNTEAFF.

The J gene is TRBJ2-3, the V gene TRBV5-4; D is unresolved. Trimming shortened V by 3 bases and J by 5 bases, and 10 bases separated the two germline ends. The CDR3 runs 13 residues. Germline CDR1 reads SGHNT; CDR2 reads YYREEE (reference sequence). CDR3 sequence reads: CASSSKNVDTQYF. The CDR3 DNA follows: TGTGCCAGCAGCTCAAAAAATGTAGATACGCAGTATTTT.

The chain recombines TRBV7-9 with TRBJ1-2; tentative D call: TRBD1 (5 bases). The CDR3 has 16 residues. Germline V gene sequence: CDR1 SEHNR, CDR2 FQNEAQ (reference sequence). Trimming left V 0 bases short and J 1 base short, with 12 bases between. This chain's CDR3 is CASSLAQPQGNYGYTF. The CDR3 DNA follows: TGTGCCAGCAGCTTAGCTCAACCCCAGGGTAACTATGGCTACACCTTC.

CDR3 DNA sequence: TGCGCCAGCAGCCGGGACATCTATGGCTACACCTTC. Its translation: CASSRDIYGYTF. V is TRBV5-1 and J is TRBJ1-2; D may be TRBD1 (6 bases). The V gene lost 4 bases and the J gene lost 4 bases, with 8 bases spanning the gap. In germline, CDR1 is SGHRS, CDR2 YFSETQ. The CDR3 contains 12 residues.

The chain uses TRBV7-6 and TRBJ2-7; 8 bases match TRBD1. CDR1 and CDR2 from the germline V gene are SGHVS and FNYEAQ. The trim removed 7 bases at V and 0 bases at J, leaving 11 bases unmatched. This CDR3 region has 16 residues. DNA of the CDR3: TGTGCCAGCACCCTTATCCGGGACAGGAGCTCCTACGAGCAGTACGTC. Translation gives CASTLIRDRSSYEQYV.

The chain combines TRBV19 with TRBJ1-1, with TRBD1 as a possible D gene (6 bases). CDR1 LNHDA and CDR2 SQIVND come from the germline V gene (reference sequence). The V end lost 5 bases, the J end lost 0 bases, and 19 bases lay between the germline ends. CDR3 length equals 17 residues. The CDR3 protein is CASSSRGGGAMNTEAFF. CDR3 nucleotides: TGTGCCAGTAGTTCCAGAGGGGGGGGCGCCATGAACACTGAAGCTTTCTTT.

J is TRBJ2-7 and V is TRBV7-2; weak D call: TRBD2 (6 bases). Germline V gene sequence: CDR1 SGHTA, CDR2 FQGNSA. The V end was cut by 5 bases, the J end by 2 bases, with 16 bases between. This CDR3 contains 15 residues. CDR3 region: CASSRKGTSTYEQYF. The CDR3 region has the DNA TGTGCCAGCAGCCGTAAAGGGACTTCTACCTACGAGCAGTACTTC.

The CDR3 is CASRSAGTGATEAFF. In DNA form, the CDR3 reads TGCGCCAGCAGGTCTGCGGGGACAGGGGCCACTGAAGCTTTCTTT. V usage is TRBV5-1 and J usage is TRBJ1-1; TRBD1 agrees at 10 bases. CDR1 is SGHRS and CDR2 is YFSETQ in the germline V gene. CDR3 length: 15 residues. V gave up 5 bases and J gave up 4 bases; unmatched junction bases: 8.

This chain uses TRBV5-6 with TRBJ1-2; 9 bases match TRBD1. V lost 4 bases and J lost 3; bases outside the gene matches: 4. Germline assignment: CDR1 SGHDT and CDR2 YYEEEE. CDR3 length: 14 amino acids. Here the CDR3 DNA reads TGTGCCAGCAGCATGACAGGGGGTGACTATGGCTACACCTTC. This translates into CASSMTGGDYGYTF.

V gene TRBV6-5 combines with J gene TRBJ1-2; possibly TRBD1 for D (6 bases). Germline V gene data show CDR1 as MNHEY and CDR2 as SVGAGI. The CDR3 runs to 14 residues. V dropped 2 bases and J dropped 2 bases, with 9 bases sitting between them. The CDR3 nucleotides read TGTGCCAGCAGTTACCGCAGGGGAAACTATGGCTACACCTTC. This codes for CASSYRRGNYGYTF.